The clone carrying this TCR beta chain was detected a few times. Its specificity is unknown. This sample is drawn from a study of neurological immune-mediated disorders. Regarding the study as a whole: Patients with HTLV-1-associated myelopathy had the highest level of TCR clonal expansion, whereas patients with multiple sclerosis had the lowest level, falling beneath the level found in healthy controls.

5'RACE generated cDNA with 10-nucleotide random UMIs. In TCRdb, the 5' RACE reads were re-called with MiXCR into one record per CDR3 protein. The repertoire holds about 41,000 distinct CDR3 sequences, with roughly 15% as singletons. The source is a woman aged 55-70 years with HTLV-1-associated myelopathy (HAM/TSP). The sample taken for sequencing was CD4+ T cells from blood.

DNA for the CDR3: TGTGCCAGCAGTCCCCCCCGGGACAGGGGGTCCGGTGAGCAGTTCTTC. As protein: CASSPPRDRGSGEQFF. The chain joins TRBV6-2 or TRBV6-3 to TRBJ2-1; 11 nucleotides match TRBD1. CDR3 length: 16 amino acids. The V segment lost 5 bases and the J segment 9 bases; nucleotides outside the gene matches: 12. The germline gives CDR1 MNHEY, CDR2 SVGEGT.